This TCR beta chain was sequenced for a study of T-cell reconstitution after alpha-beta-depleted transplantation in children. TCRbeta library preparation incorporated unique molecular identifiers. Each CDR3 protein gets one entry after TCRdb re-called the PCR reads with MiXCR. The sample records over 150,000 distinct CDR3 sequences, roughly 6.3% being singletons. Trimming removed 0 bases from V and 0 bases from J, with 3 bases in between. This CDR3 spans 14 amino acids. Per germline, CDR1 SGHVS and CDR2 FQNEAQ. Ten or more counts support this clonotype. The target antigen is unknown. Study-wide findings and caveats: Roughly two months post-transplant, alpha-beta T cells reportedly originated from several hundred graft clones that had expanded. For some patients, TCRbeta diversity was high at day 60 because of recipient T cells and thymic progenitors that survived. A year post-transplant, T-cell counts and diversity derived mostly from newly produced T cells.

Sequenced here: PBMCs, sampled before TCRalphabeta/CD19-depleted stem cell transplant. The sequence was collected from a girl in the first two years of life with combined immunodeficiency, due to receive a stem cell transplant. The chain carries TRBV7-8 and TRBJ1-3; D is unresolved. CDR3 protein: CASSLASSGNTIYF. In nucleotides, the CDR3 is TGTGCCAGCAGCTTAGCGAGCTCTGGAAACACCATATATTTT.